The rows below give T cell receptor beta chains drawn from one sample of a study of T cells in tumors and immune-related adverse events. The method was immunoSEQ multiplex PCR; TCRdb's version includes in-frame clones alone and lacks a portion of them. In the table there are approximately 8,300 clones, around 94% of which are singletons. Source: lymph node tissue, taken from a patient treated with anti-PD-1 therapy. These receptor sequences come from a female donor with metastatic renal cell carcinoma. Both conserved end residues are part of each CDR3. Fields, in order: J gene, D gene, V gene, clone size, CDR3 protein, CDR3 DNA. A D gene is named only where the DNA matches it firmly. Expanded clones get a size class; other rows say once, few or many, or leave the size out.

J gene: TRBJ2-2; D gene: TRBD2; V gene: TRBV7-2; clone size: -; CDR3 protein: CASSTRPTSEGELFF; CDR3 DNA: TGTGCCAGCAGCACCCGCCCGACTAGCGAGGGGGAGCTGTTTTTT
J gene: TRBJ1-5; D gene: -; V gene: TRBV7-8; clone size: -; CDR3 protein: CASSLALGGNQPQHF; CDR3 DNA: TGTGCCAGCAGCTTAGCGCTGGGGGGCAATCAGCCCCAGCATTTT
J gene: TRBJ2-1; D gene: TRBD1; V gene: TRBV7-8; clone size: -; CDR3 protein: CASSLRQGPLNEQFF; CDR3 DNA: TGTGCCAGCAGCCTTCGACAGGGTCCCTTGAATGAGCAGTTCTTC
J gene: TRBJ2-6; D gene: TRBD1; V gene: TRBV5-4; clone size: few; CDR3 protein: CASSSRDRGASGANVLTF; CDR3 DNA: TGTGCCAGCAGCTCCCGGGACAGGGGAGCGTCTGGGGCCAACGTCCTGACTTTC
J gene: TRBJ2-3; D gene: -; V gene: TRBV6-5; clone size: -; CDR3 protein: CASSYSAVSTDTQYF; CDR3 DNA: TGTGCCAGCAGTTACTCGGCGGTGAGCACAGATACGCAGTATTTT
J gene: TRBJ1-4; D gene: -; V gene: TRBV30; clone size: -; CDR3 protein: CAWSVGLFEKLFF; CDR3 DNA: TGTGCCTGGAGTGTCGGGCTTTTCGAAAAACTGTTTTTT
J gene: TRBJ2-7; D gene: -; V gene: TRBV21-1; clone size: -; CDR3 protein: CASSRGDAGGPYEQYF; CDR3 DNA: TGTGCCAGCAGCAGAGGGGACGCGGGGGGGCCCTACGAGCAGTACTTC
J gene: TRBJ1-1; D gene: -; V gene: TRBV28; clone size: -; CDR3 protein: CASSWELRQHTEAFF; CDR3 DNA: TGTGCCAGCAGTTGGGAACTTCGACAGCACACTGAAGCTTTCTTT
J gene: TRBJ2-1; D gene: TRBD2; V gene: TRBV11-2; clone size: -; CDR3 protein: CASSLHDGWEGSEQFF; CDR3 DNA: TGTGCCAGCAGCTTGCACGATGGGTGGGAGGGCAGTGAGCAGTTCTTC
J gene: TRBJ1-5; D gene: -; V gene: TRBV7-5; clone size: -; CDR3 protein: CVRSKNREMNQPQHF; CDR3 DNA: TGTGTCAGAAGCAAAAACAGGGAAATGAATCAGCCCCAGCATTTT
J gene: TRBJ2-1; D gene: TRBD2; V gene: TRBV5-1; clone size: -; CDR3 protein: CASTPSGGYNEQFF; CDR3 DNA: TGCGCCAGCACCCCGAGCGGGGGCTACAATGAGCAGTTCTTC
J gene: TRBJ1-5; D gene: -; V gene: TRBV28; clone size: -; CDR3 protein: CASSFLPNQPQHF; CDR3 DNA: TGTGCCAGCAGTTTCCTTCCCAATCAGCCCCAGCATTTT
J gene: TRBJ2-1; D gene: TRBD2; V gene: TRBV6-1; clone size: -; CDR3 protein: CASSHGSGGQFF; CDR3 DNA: TGTGCCAGCAGCCATGGTAGCGGGGGGCAGTTCTTC
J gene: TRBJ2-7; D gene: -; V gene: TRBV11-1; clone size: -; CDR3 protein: CASRRTDSYEQYF; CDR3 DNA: TGTGCCAGCAGACGGACAGATTCCTACGAGCAGTACTTC
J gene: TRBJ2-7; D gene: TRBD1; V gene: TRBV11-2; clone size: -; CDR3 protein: CASSFQTGTVRYEQYF; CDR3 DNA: TGTGCCAGCAGCTTCCAGACCGGGACAGTGAGATACGAGCAGTACTTC
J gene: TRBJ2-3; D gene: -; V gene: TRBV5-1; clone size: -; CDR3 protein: CASSLWGTVETDTQYF; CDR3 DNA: TGCGCCAGCAGCTTGTGGGGGACGGTTGAGACAGATACGCAGTATTTT
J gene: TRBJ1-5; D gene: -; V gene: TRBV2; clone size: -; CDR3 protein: CATQDSHSNQPQHF; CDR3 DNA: TGTGCCACCCAGGACAGCCATAGCAATCAGCCCCAGCATTTT